The T cell receptor beta chain described here comes from a study of brain T cells in children with intractable seizures. General observations from the study: Absence of clones before surgery may stem from lower sequencing depth.

Worth noting for this clone: Its matching antigen is unknown.

Sequencing was limited to surgery cases with top T cell transcript signatures in brain tissue. Patients received at least one anti-epileptic drug before surgery. The CDR3 has 15 residues. Between the trimmed V and J ends, which lost 0 bases and 4 bases, there was a span of 12 bases. The germline CDR1 and CDR2 sequences are SGHTA and FQGNSA. TCRdb's copy holds only in-frame clones and misses some; the assay was immunoSEQ multiplex PCR. The table has about 80,000 clones, about 90% seen once. The material sequenced was peripheral blood, taken at surgery. The V gene is TRBV7-2, the J gene TRBJ1-1; perhaps TRBD1 as D (5 bases). This clonotype was obtained from a girl aged 2 to 9 with Rasmussen encephalitis and intractable seizures. The CDR3 DNA sequence: TGTGCCAGCAGCTTAGCGCCTCGGGGGGGCACTGAAGCTTTCTTT. The encoded protein is CASSLAPRGGTEAFF.